The 4 T cell receptor beta chains below were found in one sample sequenced in a study of T cells in tumors after PD-1 blockade. The data were produced by immunoSEQ multiplex PCR, yet TCRdb's version contains in-frame clones alone and is incomplete. The sample includes tens of thousands of clones, just under 80% of them seen just once. The specimen was PBMCs, collected before anti-PD-1 treatment. The receptors come from a human donor with basal cell carcinoma.

This chain connects TRBV19 to TRBJ2-3, with 12 bases that match TRBD2. With V trimmed by 1 base and J by 3 bases, 8 bases remained unmatched. The CDR3 spans 18 residues. CDR1 and CDR2 from the germline V gene are LNHDA and SQIVND (reference sequence). CDR3 in amino acids: CASSIGRLAGVLTDTQYF. The CDR3, as DNA: TGTGCCAGTAGTATAGGTCGACTAGCGGGAGTATTGACAGATACGCAGTATTTT.

This clone was counted between two and nine times. This chain joins TRBV7-9 and TRBJ1-3; D is unresolved. Trimming took 0 bases from V and 0 from J, leaving 9 bases between them. CDR1 is SEHNR, CDR2 FQNEAQ, per germline (reference sequence). The CDR3 covers 16 residues. The CDR3 DNA reads as TGTGCCAGCAGCTTAGCGGACTCCTTCTCTGGAAACACCATATATTTT. Translated: CASSLADSFSGNTIYF.

The chain carries TRBV7-9 and TRBJ2-3; D is perhaps TRBD1 or TRBD2 (6 bases each). The CDR3 spans 14 residues. Trimming stripped 1 base from V and 7 bases from J, with 12 bases between. Germline assignment: CDR1 SEHNR and CDR2 FQNEAQ (reference sequence). CDR3 loop: CASSLGGAGNTQYF. The CDR3 DNA is TGTGCCAGCAGCTTAGGGGGGGCCGGAAATACGCAGTATTTT.

This clone is categorized as medium-sized. V is TRBV18 and J is TRBJ2-1, with 9 bases aligning to TRBD2. V shed 3 bases and J 8 bases; nucleotides not matched to a gene: 14. Germline-derived CDR1 and CDR2 are KGHSH and LQKENI. CDR3 length: 17 residues. The CDR3 sequence: CASSPRDLSGGWDEQFF. The CDR3 nucleotides read TGTGCCAGCTCACCCCGCGACCTTAGCGGGGGTTGGGATGAGCAGTTCTTC.